This T cell receptor (beta chain) was observed in a study of technical replicates of blood from a few donors. Using immunoSEQ multiplex PCR, the repertoire was profiled, and TCRdb retains in-frame clones only, with some absent. The table includes around 68,000 clones, under 98% detected once. From germline, CDR1 is SGHNT and CDR2 YYREEE (reference sequence). The CDR3 is 16 residues long. The junction had 9 bases not matched to a gene; V was cut back by 4 bases and J by 4 bases. The chain recombines TRBV5-4 with TRBJ2-3; 10 bases map to TRBD2. The clonotype was recovered from a human donor in good health. Sequenced material: T cells isolated from PBMCs. The chain's CDR3 is CASSVPGLAPPDTQYF. CDR3 DNA: TGTGCCAGCAGCGTCCCGGGACTAGCGCCCCCAGATACGCAGTATTTT. Supplemented by reference TRBV5-4 and TRBJ2-3, the full variable domain reads ETGVTQSPTHLIKTRGQQVTLRCSSQSGHNTVSWYQQALGQGPQFIFQYYREEENGRGNFPPRFSGLQFPNYSSELNVNALELDDSALYLCASSVPGLAPPDTQYFGPGTRLTVL.